A single sample gave rise to the 3 T cell receptor beta chains below, sequenced in a study of Ad26.COV2.S vaccination and SARS-CoV-2 variants. Specified treatment: 15 to 20 received Ad26.COV2.S at low or high dose, single or two shots; about 5 received placebo; per-sample allocation not given. Sample collection was performed on day 63 after the first vaccine or placebo injection. Clones were sequenced by immunoSEQ multiplex PCR, and TCRdb holds only the in-frame ones, with some missing. The data show about 350,000 clones, around 88% seen once. The specimen was peripheral blood, collected in a trial of Ad26.COV2.S vaccine versus placebo. The source of these receptors is a person between 18 and 60 years old who received the Ad26.COV2.S COVID-19 vaccine or a placebo.

The chain employs TRBV29-1 and TRBJ2-1; TRBD2 matches 16 bases. CDR3 length equals 14 residues. The V and J ends lost 3 bases and 9 bases, in that order; junction bases with no gene match: 2. Germline V lookup: CDR1 SQVTM, CDR2 ANQGSEA. The CDR3 protein is CSVDGTSGRVEQFF. The CDR3 nucleotides read TGCAGCGTTGATGGGACTAGCGGGAGGGTTGAGCAGTTCTTC.

The chain combines TRBV7-2 with TRBJ2-5; either TRBD1 or TRBD2 may fit D (6 bases each). The CDR3 totals 17 residues. From germline, CDR1 is SGHTA and CDR2 FQGNSA. V was trimmed by 2 bases and J by 4 bases, leaving 20 bases between them. The DNA for the CDR3 is TGTGCCAGCAGCTTAAGGGGGGTCAGCTCTGAGGGAGAGACCCAGTACTTC. Translation gives CASSLRGVSSEGETQYF.

The chain is built from TRBV6-2 or TRBV6-3 and TRBJ2-7, with no clear D. CDR1 is MNHEY and CDR2 is SVGEGT in the germline V gene. This CDR3 spans 11 amino acids. V was trimmed by 5 bases and J by 4 bases, leaving 6 bases between them. The CDR3 nucleotides read TGTGCCAGCAGTCCCCAGTACGAGCAGTACTTC. Translating it yields CASSPQYEQYF.